This T cell receptor beta chain was identified during a study of blood T cell repertoires in COVID-19. Study information: PBMCs, B-cell-depleted T cells, or T cells were the source of the cDNA or gDNA that made up the material.

CDR3 length equals 14 residues. V lost 1 base and J 1 base, leaving 6 bases between the germline ends. Germline CDR1 is KGHSH and CDR2 is LQKENI. Methods used by the authors: Cell counts per sample came from amplifying reference gene primers. Some clones are missing from TCRdb's copy, which holds only in-frame ones; the method was immunoSEQ multiplex PCR. The D gene and trimming were derived from the DNA, and the V and J assignments and clone size from that table. The sample contains roughly 200,000 clones, just under 90% of which appear only once. Participants spanned ages about 18 to 100 years and resided in 24 US areas. Recovered participants had two consecutive negative NP/OP PCR tests, healthcare professional clearance, or symptom resolution.

The specimen sequenced was PBMCs or T cells enriched from blood (not recorded which). The sequence derives from a young man who had recovered from COVID-19. V gene TRBV18 combines with J gene TRBJ2-3; TRBD2 might be the D (6 bases). CDR3 sequence reads: CASSPLAGTDTQYF. The CDR3 DNA sequence: TGTGCCAGCTCACCACTAGCGGGCACAGATACGCAGTATTTT.